Below, 19 T cell receptor beta chains from the same sample are listed, as sequenced in a study of cytomegalovirus exposure and HLA in healthy donors. PCR amplification relied on 60 Vbeta primers (plus 13 Jbeta primers). Here immunoSEQ multiplex PCR was the method, and the copy in TCRdb shows in-frame clones only, minus some. The data contain tens of thousands of clones, around 84% of them singletons. Sequenced material: PBMCs. These receptors were collected from a male donor in good health and CMV-seronegative.

CDR3 sequence: CASSYTYNEQFF. In DNA form, the CDR3 reads TGTGCCAGCAGCTATACCTACAATGAGCAGTTCTTC. This rearrangement joins TRBV11-2 to TRBJ2-1; D is uncertain. With 4 bases removed from V and 2 bases from J, the gap between germline ends came to 3 bases. The CDR3 runs to 12 residues. Germline assignment: CDR1 SGHAT and CDR2 FQNNGV. The variable domain in full, with the rest retrieved from reference TRBV11-2 and TRBJ2-1, is EAGVAQSPRYKIIEKRQSVAFWCNPISGHATLYWYQQILGQGPKLLIQFQNNGVVDDSQLPKDRFSAERLKGVDSTLKIQPAKLEDSAVYLCASSYTYNEQFFGPGTRLTVL.

The V gene is TRBV7-3, the J gene TRBJ2-1, with 8 bases aligning to TRBD2. With V trimmed by 4 bases and J by 3 bases, 5 bases remained unmatched. The length of the CDR3 is 15 residues. Germline CDR1 and CDR2: SGHTA and FQGTGA. The CDR3 nucleotides read TGTGCCAGCAGCTCAGGGGCGGGGGGCTACAATGAGCAGTTCTTC. Its protein product is CASSSGAGGYNEQFF.

In DNA, the CDR3 is TGTGCCAGCAGCCCCCGGGGGGATGGCTACACCTTC. Amino acids: CASSPRGDGYTF. The chain is built from TRBV9 and TRBJ1-2, with a tentative D call TRBD1 (5 bases). V was trimmed by 4 bases and J by 6 bases, leaving 10 bases between them. The CDR3 consists of 12 residues. CDR1 SGDLS and CDR2 YYNGEE come from the germline V gene.

The chain combines TRBV29-1 with TRBJ2-3; a possible D gene is TRBD2 (6 bases). Deletions cut 7 bases from V and 1 base from J, with 18 bases between. The CDR3 contains 15 residues. In germline, CDR1 is SQVTM, CDR2 ANQGSEA. The CDR3 loop is CSAWRGRTRTDTQYF. The CDR3 DNA follows: TGCAGCGCTTGGAGGGGTCGGACTCGCACAGATACGCAGTATTTT.

The chain recombines TRBV2 with TRBJ2-7; the D gene is possibly TRBD2 (5 bases). Between the trimmed V and J ends, which lost 6 bases and 2 bases, there was a span of 8 bases. The CDR3 covers 12 residues. Germline V CDR1 and CDR2: SNHLY, FYNNEI. For the CDR3, the DNA is TGTGCCAGCAGCGCGGGCGCCTACGAGCAGTACTTC. Translating gives CASSAGAYEQYF.

The chain joins TRBV29-1 to TRBJ2-2; 8 bases are a match to TRBD1. This CDR3 has 14 amino acids. J gave up 6 bases and V 3 bases, and 6 bases lay outside the gene matches. Germline V CDR1 and CDR2: SQVTM, ANQGSEA. The CDR3 sequence is CSVEAQGGAGELFF. CDR3 nucleotides: TGCAGCGTTGAGGCACAGGGGGGAGCCGGGGAGCTGTTTTTT.

CDR3 residues: CASSLARRGREEQFF. In nucleotides, the CDR3 is TGTGCCAGCAGCTTAGCGCGGAGGGGTAGGGAGGAGCAGTTCTTC. The V and J genes are TRBV7-2 and TRBJ2-1; possibly TRBD2 for D (6 bases). The CDR3 runs to 15 residues. Trimming cost V 0 bases and J 10 bases, with 16 bases left between them. CDR1 is SGHTA, CDR2 FQGNSA, per germline. Drawing the rest from reference TRBV7-2 and TRBJ2-1, the complete variable domain is GAGVSQSPSNKVTEKGKDVELRCDPISGHTALYWYRQSLGQGLEFLIYFQGNSAPDKSGLPSDRFSAERTGGSVSTLTIQRTQQEDSAVYLCASSLARRGREEQFFGPGTRLTVL.

V and J are TRBV11-3 and TRBJ2-3; 14 bases match TRBD2. V was pared by 5 bases and J by 1 base, with 2 bases of the junction left unmatched. The CDR3 runs 16 residues. Germline V gives CDR1 SGHNT, CDR2 YENEEA. The CDR3 sequence: CASSAGLAGGTDTQYF. The CDR3 DNA is TGTGCCAGCAGCGCGGGACTAGCGGGGGGCACAGATACGCAGTATTTT.

This sequence joins TRBV5-4 and TRBJ1-6; D remains unclear. The germline V gene encodes CDR1 SGHNT and CDR2 YYREEE (reference sequence). V gave up 7 bases and J gave up 7 bases, with 12 bases separating them. This CDR3 comprises 13 residues. The CDR3 DNA is TGTGCCAGCGCCTCGGGTTTAAATTCACCCCTCCACTTT. This gives the protein CASASGLNSPLHF.

The chain carries TRBV2 and TRBJ2-5; the D is unclear. The V end was cut by 8 bases, the J end by 0 bases, with 19 bases between. In germline, CDR1 is SNHLY, CDR2 FYNNEI. CDR3 length: 16 amino acids. The CDR3 loop reads CASLLTMTEYQETQYF. CDR3 nucleotide sequence: TGTGCCAGCCTGCTCACGATGACTGAGTACCAAGAGACCCAGTACTTC. Full variable domain (outside the CDR3, taken from reference TRBV2 and TRBJ2-5): EPEVTQTPSHQVTQMGQEVILRCVPISNHLYFYWYRQILGQKVEFLVSFYNNEISEKSEIFDDQFSVERPDGSNFTLKIRSTKLEDSAMYFCASLLTMTEYQETQYFGPGTRLLVL.

The chain carries TRBV5-1 and TRBJ2-5, with 8 bases that match TRBD1. The CDR3 contains 14 residues. Germline V gene lookup returns CDR1 SGHRS and CDR2 YFSETQ. Losses at the gene ends were 4 bases for V and 4 bases for J; bases not matched to a gene: 6. The CDR3 DNA reads TGCGCCAGCAGCCCAGGACAGGGCCCAGAGACCCAGTACTTC. Translation: CASSPGQGPETQYF.

This chain joins TRBV4-1 and TRBJ1-1; TRBD1 matches at 7 bases. V shed 0 bases and J 6 bases; nucleotides not matched to a gene: 7. Germline CDR1 is MGHRA and CDR2 is YSYEKL. CDR3 length equals 15 residues. CDR3 residues: CASSQERKGAAEAFF. CDR3 DNA: TGCGCCAGCAGCCAAGAAAGGAAGGGGGCAGCTGAAGCTTTCTTT.

The V and J genes are TRBV6-5 and TRBJ1-2, with 8 bases aligning to TRBD1. Germline V CDR1 and CDR2: MNHEY, SVGAGI. This CDR3 has 13 amino acids. Trimming removed 5 bases from V and 4 bases from J; junction bases left unmatched: 3. The CDR3 region is CASSRGQGYGYTF. In DNA form, the CDR3 reads TGTGCCAGCAGTCGCGGACAGGGCTATGGCTACACCTTC.

In this sample, this clone turned up once. V usage is TRBV6-4 and J usage is TRBJ2-2; D unresolved. Trimming cost V 7 bases and J 2 bases, with 11 bases left between them. CDR3 length: 14 residues. Germline CDR1 MRHNA, CDR2 SNTAGT. The CDR3 region is CASKNSANTGELFF. In DNA form, the CDR3 reads TGTGCCAGCAAGAACTCCGCAAACACCGGGGAGCTGTTTTTT.

The chain carries TRBV15 and TRBJ1-1; 7 nucleotides align to TRBD1. This CDR3 contains 14 residues. With V trimmed by 1 base and J by 4 bases, 3 bases remained unmatched. Germline CDR1 and CDR2: LNHNV and YYDKDF (reference sequence). This CDR3 reads CATSRGAGGTEAFF. CDR3 nucleotides: TGTGCCACCAGCAGAGGGGCAGGGGGCACTGAAGCTTTCTTT.

This clone was seen a single time. The rearrangement links TRBV6-1 to TRBJ1-2; TRBD1 matches 10 bases. J was trimmed by 5 bases and V by 10 bases; bases with no gene match: 7. The CDR3 has 13 residues. The germline V gene has CDR1 MNHNS and CDR2 SASEGT. CDR3 DNA: TGTGCCACCGAGCCGGGACAGGGGTATGGCTACACCTTC. This sequence encodes CATEPGQGYGYTF.

For this clone: A junction boundary mismatches the germline segment, possibly from a read error. This chain links TRBV6-5 with TRBJ1-1; D not resolved. CDR1 MNHEY and CDR2 SVGAGI come from the germline V gene. The CDR3 runs to 13 residues. CDR3 bases: TGTGCCAGCAGTTACCACCAGAACGCTGAAGCTTTCTTT. It codes for CASSYHQNAEAFF.

This chain connects TRBV5-1 to TRBJ2-2, with 8 bases fitting TRBD2. The CDR3 length is 17 residues. The germline CDR1 and CDR2 sequences are SGHRS and YFSETQ. Trimming cost V 4 bases and J 8 bases; bases outside gene matches: 16. CDR3: CASSPPLAGGLAGELFF. The CDR3 nucleotides are TGCGCCAGCAGCCCCCCGTTGGCGGGGGGCCTCGCTGGGGAGCTGTTTTTT.

The chain employs TRBV11-2 and TRBJ2-3, with 12 bases that match TRBD2. CDR1 is SGHAT and CDR2 is FQNNGV in the germline V gene. CDR3 length equals 15 residues. Trimming removed 4 bases from V and 5 bases from J; junction bases left unmatched: 4. The CDR3 loop reads CASSWASGGGDTQYF. Written as DNA, the CDR3 is TGTGCCAGCAGCTGGGCTAGCGGGGGGGGAGATACGCAGTATTTT.